This TCR beta chain originates from a study of patients and donors after allogeneic stem cell transplantation. This clonotype occurred a few times. From germline, CDR1 is DFQATT and CDR2 SNEGSKA (reference sequence). The CDR3 has 13 amino acids. With 3 bases removed from V and 4 bases from J, the gap between germline ends came to 12 bases. TCRdb independently ran MiXCR on the RT-PCR reads; one entry per CDR3 protein. The repertoire consists of 400,000 to 500,000 distinct CDR3 sequences, with 16% occurring once and the leading ten covering less than 8%. The chain employs TRBV20-1 and TRBJ2-5; no clear D. The receptor was derived from a human donor who was either an allogeneic HSCT recipient or a stem cell or donor lymphocyte infusion donor (not recorded which). It is not recorded whose cells these are; they may come from a transplant donor. The sample was blood, either unsorted or a sorted T cell fraction (not recorded which). The CDR3 reads CSARRPDGETQYF. The CDR3 DNA follows: TGCAGTGCTAGGCGCCCTGACGGAGAGACCCAGTACTTC.